Presented here are 9 T cell receptor beta chains from one specimen sequenced in a study of neoadjuvant anti-PD-1 for oral cavity cancer. Clones were sequenced by immunoSEQ multiplex PCR, and TCRdb holds only the in-frame ones, with some missing. The sample gives 8,000 to 10,000 clones, roughly 70% of which show up once; less than 3% is in the top ten. Described time point: after neoadjuvant nivolumab, at surgical resection. Sequenced here: PBMCs, sampled after nivolumab (anti-PD-1) treatment. These receptors all stem from a person between 40 and 80 years old with oral cavity squamous cell carcinoma.

The gene calls are TRBV28 and TRBJ1-5, with D unclear. V gave up 8 bases and J gave up 0 bases, with 14 bases separating them. There are 15 residues in the CDR3. Looked up from germline, CDR1 is MDHEN and CDR2 is SYDVKM. CDR3 protein: CASDPVGDSNQPQHF. In nucleotides, the CDR3 is TGTGCCAGCGACCCCGTCGGGGATAGCAATCAGCCCCAGCATTTT. Based on the CDR3 plus reference TRBV28 and TRBJ1-5, the full variable domain is DVKVTQSSRYLVKRTGEKVFLECVQDMDHENMFWYRQDPGLGLRLIYFSYDVKMKEKGDIPEGYSVSREKKERFSLILESASTNQTSMYLCASDPVGDSNQPQHFGDGTRLSIL.

This clone came up a few times. V usage is TRBV10-3 and J usage is TRBJ2-7; tentative D call: TRBD1 (6 bases). The CDR3 totals 11 residues. Per the germline V gene, CDR1 is ENHRY and CDR2 is SYGVKD. V was clipped by 7 bases and J by 2 bases, with 6 bases between them. Here the CDR3 reads CAIKGAYEQYF. CDR3 bases: TGTGCCATCAAGGGGGCCTACGAGCAGTACTTC.

The chain uses TRBV6-6 and TRBJ2-3; D possibly corresponds to TRBD2 (5 bases). The CDR3 consists of 14 residues. The V gene's germline CDR1 is MNHNY and CDR2 SVGAGI (reference sequence). V gave up 5 bases and J gave up 1 base, with 10 bases separating them. The CDR3 sequence is CASSPGYGTDTQYF. CDR3 DNA: TGTGCCAGCAGTCCGGGGTATGGCACAGATACGCAGTATTTT.

The chain uses TRBV2 and TRBJ1-1, with TRBD1 matching over 9 bases. Germline V lookup: CDR1 SNHLY, CDR2 FYNNEI. The CDR3 totals 15 residues. With 6 bases clipped from V and 0 bases from J, the junction kept 5 bases outside the gene matches. Here the CDR3 DNA reads TGTGCCAGCAGGGACAGGGGTTATTTGAACACTGAAGCTTTCTTT. Protein: CASRDRGYLNTEAFF.

This clone is labeled as medium-sized (0.01 to 0.1%). This chain uses TRBV5-4 with TRBJ2-4; 7 positions agree with TRBD1. The J segment lost 4 bases and the V segment lost 2 bases, leaving 6 bases of the junction unmatched. CDR1 is SGHNT, CDR2 YYREEE, per germline (reference sequence). CDR3 size: 15 residues. This CDR3 reads CASSFWTGSKNIQYF. The CDR3 DNA sequence: TGTGCCAGCAGCTTTTGGACAGGATCTAAAAACATTCAGTACTTC.

The V and J genes are TRBV27 and TRBJ1-2; D perhaps matches TRBD1 (6 bases). This CDR3 has 15 residues. Germline lookup yields CDR1 MNHEY and CDR2 SMNVEV (reference sequence). Trimming removed 5 bases at V and 2 bases at J, with 15 bases between. The DNA of the CDR3 is TGTGCCAGCAGTCCCTCAGGGGTGTGGAACTATGGCTACACCTTC. It translates to CASSPSGVWNYGYTF.

In its sample, this clone ranks as large (0.1 to 1%). This chain links TRBV9 with TRBJ2-1; perhaps TRBD2 as D (6 bases). The CDR3 totals 15 residues. Trimming cost V 4 bases and J 2 bases, with 13 bases left between them. Germline CDR1 reads SGDLS; CDR2 reads YYNGEE. Written as DNA, the CDR3 is TGTGCCAGCAGCCAATCTAGCGTTCCCTACAATGAGCAGTTCTTC. Translation: CASSQSSVPYNEQFF. Together with reference TRBV9 and TRBJ2-1, the CDR3 gives the full variable domain: DSGVTQTPKHLITATGQRVTLRCSPRSGDLSVYWYQQSLDQGLQFLIQYYNGEERAKGNILERFSAQQFPDLHSELNLSSLELGDSALYFCASSQSSVPYNEQFFGPGTRLTVL.

CDR3 coding DNA: TGTGCCAGCAGCCCTAGCGGGGGGTTCTACGAGCAGTACTTC. Its protein product is CASSPSGGFYEQYF. This rearrangement joins TRBV7-6 to TRBJ2-7; 11 nucleotides align to TRBD2. CDR3 size: 14 residues. CDR1 and CDR2 from the germline V gene are SGHVS and FNYEAQ. With V trimmed by 5 bases and J by 3 bases, 3 bases remained unmatched.

This rearrangement joins TRBV10-3 to TRBJ2-3; a possible D gene is TRBD1 (6 bases). Deletions cut 5 bases from V and 2 bases from J, with 17 bases between. Germline V gene sequence: CDR1 ENHRY, CDR2 SYGVKD. This CDR3 has 16 residues. CDR3 in amino acids: CAISPGDIIATDTQYF. The CDR3 region has the DNA TGTGCCATCAGTCCAGGGGATATCATCGCCACAGATACGCAGTATTTT.